These 30 T cell receptor beta chains originate from one sample sequenced in a study of blood T cell repertoires in COVID-19 (dated by TCRdb to about 2020). Library prep was done by the immunoSEQ multiplex PCR assay. This immuneACCESS table, as held by TCRdb, lists in-frame sequences with V and J called but not all clones. Of the missing ones, under half trace to an unresolved V gene in checked studies; the others have no known cause. Counted in this sample were 200,000 to 250,000 clones; roughly 84% of them appeared once. The ten largest clones add up to around 3.5% of the sample. Source material: peripheral blood. The receptors shown here come from a woman older than 75 with acute or convalescent COVID-19.

The chain links TRBV28 to TRBJ1-2; 11 nucleotides align to TRBD1. Germline CDR1 reads MDHEN; CDR2 reads SYDVKM. With V trimmed by 2 bases and J by 3 bases, 8 bases remained unmatched. The CDR3 is 17 amino acids. DNA for the CDR3: TGTGCCAGCAGTTTAGGAGGAAGGACAGGGGGCGACTATGGCTACACCTTC. This gives the protein CASSLGGRTGGDYGYTF.

V usage is TRBV5-1 and J usage is TRBJ1-1, with D perhaps TRBD1 (5 bases). The length of the CDR3 is 12 residues. The V end lost 3 bases, the J end lost 11 bases, and 14 bases lay between the germline ends. The V gene's germline CDR1 is SGHRS and CDR2 YFSETQ. Here the CDR3 DNA reads TGCGCCAGCAGCTCACAGGATTTCGGCGCTTTCTTT. The encoded protein is CASSSQDFGAFF.

The chain carries TRBV10-3 and TRBJ2-1; 13 bases map to TRBD2. V trimming: 6 bases; J trimming: 4 bases; junction bases outside the gene matches: 3. The CDR3 has 15 residues. Germline CDR1 and CDR2: ENHRY and SYGVKD. CDR3 residues: CAISSLAGGYNEQFF. CDR3 bases: TGTGCCATCAGCTCACTAGCGGGGGGGTACAATGAGCAGTTCTTC.

CDR3 protein: CASSLKSEVGAFF. In DNA, the CDR3 is TGTGCCAGCAGTTTAAAATCAGAGGTCGGGGCTTTCTTT. The rearrangement links TRBV12-3 or TRBV12-4 to TRBJ1-1, with D unresolved. CDR3 length: 13 residues. Between the trimmed V and J ends, which lost 2 bases and 11 bases, there was a span of 15 bases.

This clone occurred once. The chain employs TRBV11-2 and TRBJ2-5; D is perhaps TRBD2 (6 bases). Trimming removed 3 bases from V and 1 base from J, with 6 bases in between. CDR1 and CDR2 (germline): SGHAT, FQNNGV. This CDR3 spans 13 amino acids. For the CDR3, the DNA is TGTGCCAGCAGCTTCGGGAGCCAAGAGACCCAGTACTTC. This encodes CASSFGSQETQYF.

V is TRBV10-3 and J is TRBJ2-4, with a weak D call TRBD1 (5 bases). V gave up 2 bases and J gave up 6 bases, with 11 bases separating them. The CDR3 is 14 amino acids. Germline CDR1 ENHRY, CDR2 SYGVKD. The CDR3 protein is CAISEEGARNIQYF. The CDR3, as DNA: TGTGCCATCAGTGAGGAAGGGGCGAGAAACATTCAGTACTTC.

The chain employs TRBV29-1 and TRBJ2-7; the D gene is possibly TRBD1 (6 bases). Germline values: CDR1 SQVTM, CDR2 ANQGSEA. The CDR3 sequence is 11 residues long. Deletions cut 7 bases from V and 6 bases from J, with 13 bases between. The CDR3 reads CSAGQRSEQYF. The CDR3 DNA follows: TGCAGCGCTGGACAGCGCAGCGAGCAGTACTTC.

This chain uses TRBV27 with TRBJ2-1, with 8 bases fitting TRBD2. With 2 bases clipped from V and 13 bases from J, the junction kept 13 bases outside the gene matches. The CDR3 has 15 residues. Germline assignment: CDR1 MNHEY and CDR2 SMNVEV (reference sequence). The CDR3 nucleotides read TGTGCCAGCAGTTTAAGGGGCACTAGCGGAGCCCAACAGTTCTTC. Translated, it gives CASSLRGTSGAQQFF.

The chain couples TRBV5-6 to TRBJ1-5, with 9 bases that match TRBD1. The J segment lost 0 bases and the V segment lost 4 bases, leaving 2 bases of the junction unmatched. CDR1 SGHDT and CDR2 YYEEEE come from the germline V gene. The CDR3 extends over 15 amino acids. DNA for the CDR3: TGTGCCAGCAGCCGGACAGGGGATAGCAATCAGCCCCAGCATTTT. Amino acid sequence: CASSRTGDSNQPQHF. Full variable domain (missing parts from reference TRBV5-6 and TRBJ1-5): DAGVTQSPTHLIKTRGQQVTLRCSPKSGHDTVSWYQQALGQGPQFIFQYYEEEERQRGNFPDRFSGHQFPNYSSELNVNALLLGDSALYLCASSRTGDSNQPQHFGDGTRLSIL.

This clone was counted once. CDR3 in DNA: TGTGCCAGCAGCCAAAACTCCGGGACTAGCGGATCAAATGAGCAGTTCTTC. It codes for CASSQNSGTSGSNEQFF. The V and J genes are TRBV3-1 (or the pseudogene TRBV3-2) and TRBJ2-1, with TRBD2 identical over 11 bases. The CDR3 runs 17 residues. Germline values: CDR1 LGHDT, CDR2 YNNKEL (reference sequence). V dropped 2 bases and J dropped 7; count of bases not matched to a gene: 10.

This sequence joins TRBV10-1 and TRBJ2-5; D not resolved. Germline V CDR1 and CDR2: WNHNN, SYGVQD (reference sequence). The CDR3 contains 11 residues. The V end lost 2 bases, the J end lost 4 bases, and 2 bases lay between the germline ends. CDR3 bases: TGCGCCAGCAGTGAGCGAGAGACCCAGTACTTC. This codes for CASSERETQYF.

This clone came up once. The gene calls are TRBV3-1 (or the pseudogene TRBV3-2) and TRBJ2-7; 8 positions match TRBD2. The germline CDR1 and CDR2 sequences are LGHDT and YNNKEL (reference sequence). The CDR3 loop spans 19 amino acids. V lost 4 bases and J lost 7; bases outside the gene matches: 24. The CDR3, as DNA: TGTGCCAGCAGCCCCCCCTCCTACACCCCACGGGGGGGCCTCAGGGAGCAGTACTTC. As protein: CASSPPSYTPRGGLREQYF.

This sequence joins TRBV6-1 and TRBJ1-2; tentatively, D is TRBD1 (6 bases). Per the germline V gene, CDR1 is MNHNS and CDR2 is SASEGT. V lost 1 base and J lost 4, with 16 bases in between. CDR3 length: 16 residues. The CDR3 DNA sequence: TGTGCCAGCAGTGAAGGCAGGACAGTGGGATCCTATGGCTACACCTTC. Translation: CASSEGRTVGSYGYTF.

This clone showed up just a few times. The chain is built from TRBV11-2 and TRBJ1-1, with 7 bases aligning to TRBD1. The CDR3 sequence is 14 residues long. V lost 1 base, J lost 1 base, and 0 bases stayed unmatched. Germline assignment: CDR1 SGHAT and CDR2 FQNNGV. DNA of the CDR3: TGTGCCAGCAGCTTAGGGGACAGGAACACTGAAGCTTTCTTT. Translated: CASSLGDRNTEAFF.

This chain joins TRBV19 and TRBJ2-1, with D perhaps TRBD2 (7 bases). CDR3 size: 14 residues. Germline V gene data show CDR1 as LNHDA and CDR2 as SQIVND (reference sequence). V shed 4 bases and J shed 6 bases, with 13 bases lying between them. CDR3 sequence (DNA): TGTGCCAGTAGTACGGGGGGCCTCGGCAATGAGCAGTTCTTC. Its translation is CASSTGGLGNEQFF. Variable domain in full (rest from reference TRBV19 and TRBJ2-1): DGGITQSPKYLFRKEGQNVTLSCEQNLNHDAMYWYRQDPGQGLRLIYYSQIVNDFQKGDIAEGYSVSREKKESFPLTVTSAQKNPTAFYLCASSTGGLGNEQFFGPGTRLTVL.

J is TRBJ1-2 and V is TRBV7-2; D is undetermined. This CDR3 has 12 residues. Germline lookup yields CDR1 SGHTA and CDR2 FQGNSA. Trimming left V 2 bases short and J 8 bases short, with 9 bases between. Here the CDR3 reads CASSLSGEGYTF. The CDR3 nucleotides read TGTGCCAGCAGCTTATCCGGGGAGGGCTACACCTTC.

This chain connects TRBV7-6 to TRBJ2-2, with a weak D call TRBD2 (6 bases). Trimming shortened V by 2 bases and J by 6 bases, and 19 bases separated the two germline ends. The CDR3 runs 17 residues. The germline gives CDR1 SGHVS, CDR2 FNYEAQ. CDR3 nucleotide sequence: TGTGCCAGCAGCTTATTCTTCGGAGGGGAATCCCCCGGGGAGCTGTTTTTT. It is translated as CASSLFFGGESPGELFF.

The V call is TRBV7-2, the J call TRBJ2-7; 7 nucleotides agree with TRBD2. The CDR3 has 15 amino acids. Germline V gene data show CDR1 as SGHTA and CDR2 as FQGNSA. V dropped 3 bases and J dropped 2; count of bases not matched to a gene: 7. The CDR3 reads CASSFAAGPPYEQYF. DNA of the CDR3: TGTGCCAGCAGCTTTGCAGCGGGGCCTCCCTACGAGCAGTACTTC.

V is TRBV4-1 and J is TRBJ2-7; tentative D call: TRBD1 (5 bases). CDR3 length: 13 residues. CDR1 is MGHRA and CDR2 is YSYEKL in the germline V gene. Trimming took off 0 bases at V and 2 bases at J, with 5 bases between the two ends. The CDR3 DNA follows: TGCGCCAGCAGCCAAGACAGGGCCTACGAGCAGTACTTC. It translates to CASSQDRAYEQYF.

The chain is built from TRBV24-1 and TRBJ2-2; D gene ambiguous. The length of the CDR3 is 13 residues. Looked up from germline, CDR1 is KGHDR and CDR2 is SFDVKD. V was cut by 9 bases and J by 0 bases, with 7 bases left in between. DNA of the CDR3: TGTGCCACCTCTGGCCCGAACACCGGGGAGCTGTTTTTT. It yields the protein CATSGPNTGELFF.

The V and J genes are TRBV25-1 and TRBJ2-1, with a weak D call TRBD2 (5 bases). Germline V gives CDR1 MGHDK, CDR2 SYGVNS. There are 12 residues in the CDR3. With 3 bases removed from V and 11 bases from J, the gap between germline ends came to 11 bases. CDR3 sequence: CASSDPPGKQFF. The CDR3 bases are TGTGCCAGCAGTGACCCCCCGGGAAAGCAGTTCTTC.

The chain carries TRBV6-2 or TRBV6-3 and TRBJ1-6; TRBD1 is a possible D gene (6 bases). CDR3 length: 14 amino acids. The germline V gene encodes CDR1 MNHEY and CDR2 SVGEGT. Trimming took 1 base from V and 10 from J, leaving 11 bases between them. The CDR3 reads CASSYLRGTSPLHF. In nucleotides, the CDR3 is TGTGCCAGCAGTTACTTAAGGGGGACATCACCCCTCCACTTT.

This clone was picked up a small number of times. The chain carries TRBV30 and TRBJ2-5; TRBD1 matches 9 bases. V was clipped by 3 bases and J by 5 bases; unmatched bases: 16. The germline V gene has CDR1 GTSNPN and CDR2 SVGIG (reference sequence). This CDR3 has 17 amino acids. The CDR3: CAWRSQTHRGLWETQYF. CDR3 bases: TGTGCCTGGAGATCACAAACCCACAGGGGGCTGTGGGAGACCCAGTACTTC.

V is TRBV28 and J is TRBJ2-1; 12 positions agree with TRBD2. The CDR3 contains 16 residues. Germline trimming cut 6 bases from V and 4 bases from J; bases unmatched to any gene: 7. Germline CDR1 reads MDHEN; CDR2 reads SYDVKM. This CDR3 reads CASRTTSGGSYNEQFF. In nucleotides, the CDR3 is TGTGCCAGCAGAACGACTAGCGGGGGATCATACAATGAGCAGTTCTTC.

The V gene is TRBV7-2, the J gene TRBJ2-7; 8 bases match TRBD1. The germline gives CDR1 SGHTA, CDR2 FQGNSA. The junction had 5 bases not matched to a gene; V was cut back by 7 bases and J by 0 bases. This CDR3 comprises 14 residues. The CDR3 DNA follows: TGTGCCAGCACCTCACAGGGGGACTCCTACGAGCAGTACTTC. Protein product: CASTSQGDSYEQYF.

V gene TRBV6-1 combines with J gene TRBJ1-1; 9 positions match TRBD1. Unmatched junction bases numbered 1, after V lost 3 bases and J lost 8 bases. CDR1 MNHNS and CDR2 SASEGT come from the germline V gene. The CDR3 totals 12 residues. CDR3 region: CASSDGTGEAFF. The CDR3 nucleotides are TGTGCCAGCAGTGATGGGACAGGGGAAGCTTTCTTT.

The rearrangement links TRBV7-8 to TRBJ2-5; tentative D call: TRBD2 (6 bases). Germline CDR1 reads SGHVS; CDR2 reads FQNEAQ. V gave up 1 base and J gave up 2 bases, with 8 bases separating them. The CDR3 consists of 14 residues. CDR3: CASSLGTKQETQYF. The CDR3, as DNA: TGTGCCAGCAGCTTAGGGACTAAACAAGAGACCCAGTACTTC.

The genes are TRBV19 and TRBJ1-1, with D possibly being TRBD1 (6 bases). V lost 4 bases and J lost 6, with 15 bases in between. The germline gives CDR1 LNHDA, CDR2 SQIVND (reference sequence). This CDR3 region has 14 residues. The CDR3 loop reads CASSSSGVIPEAFF. The CDR3 DNA follows: TGTGCCAGTAGTAGTTCAGGGGTGATACCTGAAGCTTTCTTT.

About this clone itself: In the same sample, other DNA sequences code for this CDR3. The chain joins TRBV5-1 to TRBJ2-7; the D is unclear. Per the germline V gene, CDR1 is SGHRS and CDR2 is YFSETQ. V lost 5 bases to trimming and J lost 3 bases, with 6 bases between them. The CDR3 covers 11 residues. The CDR3 region is CASSDSYEQYF. In DNA form, the CDR3 reads TGCGCCAGCAGTGATAGCTACGAGCAGTACTTC.

This clone appeared a single time. The chain uses TRBV2 and TRBJ1-2; D uncertain. This CDR3 contains 13 residues. Trimming removed 5 bases from V and 1 base from J, with 8 bases in between. Germline V lookup: CDR1 SNHLY, CDR2 FYNNEI. The CDR3 sequence is CASSFGLNYGYTF. Here the CDR3 DNA reads TGTGCCAGCAGTTTTGGACTTAACTATGGCTACACCTTC.